These 27 T cell receptor beta chains originate from one sample sequenced in a study of blood T cell repertoires in COVID-19 (dated by TCRdb to the early 2020s). Library method: the immunoSEQ multiplex PCR assay. As stored in TCRdb, this immuneACCESS dataset retains in-frame rearrangements with V and J assigned. A fraction of the clones does not appear; measured against another copy, unresolved V genes explain less than half of the discrepancy, and the remainder lacks a known reason. The sample contains just over 80,000 clones, 81% of them found a single time. The top ten hold 44% of the sample. The specimen sequenced was peripheral blood. Every receptor here comes from a man older than 75 with acute or convalescent COVID-19.

This rearrangement joins TRBV2 to TRBJ1-5, with D perhaps TRBD1 (5 bases). Germline V gene sequence: CDR1 SNHLY, CDR2 FYNNEI. This CDR3 comprises 14 residues. V lost 1 base and J 7 bases, leaving 11 bases between the germline ends. The CDR3 loop is CASSEGQGGQPQHF. In DNA, the CDR3 is TGTGCCAGCAGTGAAGGGCAGGGAGGGCAGCCCCAGCATTTT.

The chain links TRBV5-1 to TRBJ1-1; D ambiguous. Trimming removed 0 bases at V and 5 bases at J, with 17 bases between. The CDR3 extends over 16 amino acids. From germline, CDR1 is SGHRS and CDR2 YFSETQ. CDR3 region: CASSLDPSLPGTEAFF. The CDR3 region has the DNA TGCGCCAGCAGCTTGGACCCCTCGCTCCCGGGGACTGAAGCTTTCTTT.

V gene TRBV4-1 combines with J gene TRBJ2-2; D may be TRBD1 (6 bases). The V and J ends lost 2 bases and 6 bases respectively, with 10 bases between them. Looked up from germline, CDR1 is MGHRA and CDR2 is YSYEKL. This CDR3 has 14 residues. DNA for the CDR3: TGCGCCAGCAGCCAATCACAGGGCTCCGGGGAGCTGTTTTTT. Encoded protein: CASSQSQGSGELFF.

The CDR3 nucleotides are TGTGCCAGCAGCCCCGCTATAGGGGTCGCGGGAGGAGCCTACAATGAGCAGTTCTTC. It codes for CASSPAIGVAGGAYNEQFF. The genes are TRBV3-1 (or the pseudogene TRBV3-2) and TRBJ2-1; 8 bases align to TRBD2. Germline V CDR1 and CDR2: LGHDT, YNNKEL (reference sequence). This CDR3 has 19 amino acids. The V and J ends lost 4 bases and 2 bases, in that order; junction bases with no gene match: 16.

The rearrangement joins TRBV12-3 or TRBV12-4 to TRBJ2-7; no firm D call. Between the trimmed V and J ends, which lost 4 bases and 4 bases, there was a span of 5 bases. The CDR3 is 11 residues long. CDR3 nucleotides: TGTGCCAGCAGTTCCTTTTACGAGCAGTACTTC. Protein sequence: CASSSFYEQYF.

J is TRBJ2-1 and V is TRBV6-5; TRBD2 aligns across 11 bases. This CDR3 contains 15 residues. CDR1 is MNHEY, CDR2 SVGAGI, per germline. Losses at the gene ends were 0 bases for V and 8 bases for J; bases not matched to a gene: 3. In DNA, the CDR3 is TGTGCCAGCAGTTACTCGGCTAGCGGGAGGCATGAGCAGTTCTTC. Translated: CASSYSASGRHEQFF.

CDR3 protein: CASSATGGSYGYTF. CDR3 in DNA: TGTGCCAGCAGCGCCACAGGGGGTTCATATGGCTACACCTTC. This chain uses TRBV11-2 with TRBJ1-2; 8 bases agree with TRBD1. V was pared by 5 bases and J by 5 bases, with 7 bases of the junction left unmatched. CDR1 SGHAT and CDR2 FQNNGV come from the germline V gene. This CDR3 contains 14 residues.

V gene TRBV2 combines with J gene TRBJ1-1; no definite D call. Germline V CDR1 and CDR2: SNHLY, FYNNEI. V was shortened by 7 bases and J by 1 base, with 10 bases between the two germline ends. The CDR3 loop spans 13 amino acids. CDR3 protein: CASTRDWNTEAFF. The CDR3 DNA reads TGTGCCAGCACCAGAGACTGGAACACTGAAGCTTTCTTT.

This clone was observed a few times. The rearrangement uses TRBV5-8 and TRBJ2-3, with TRBD2 as a possible D gene (6 bases). This CDR3 is 16 amino acids long. The germline V and J ends were trimmed by 3 bases and 2 bases, with 16 bases remaining between them. The germline V gene encodes CDR1 SGHTS and CDR2 YDEGEE. The DNA for the CDR3 is TGTGCCAGCAGCTCTGGAGAGGGCGGGACCACAGATACGCAGTATTTT. Translating it yields CASSSGEGGTTDTQYF. The full variable domain, completed using reference TRBV5-8 and TRBJ2-3, is EAGVTQSPTHLIKTRGQQATLRCSPISGHTSVYWYQQALGLGLQFLLWYDEGEERNRGNFPPRFSGRQFPNYSSELNVNALELEDSALYLCASSSGEGGTTDTQYFGPGTRLTVL.

V usage is TRBV7-2 and J usage is TRBJ2-7; 8 bases agree with TRBD2. CDR1 is SGHTA, CDR2 FQGNSA, per germline. This CDR3 is 15 amino acids long. J was trimmed by 2 bases and V by 2 bases; bases with no gene match: 5. CDR3 DNA: TGTGCCAGCAGCTTACCAGCGGGAGCAACCTACGAGCAGTACTTC. Encoded protein: CASSLPAGATYEQYF.

The rearrangement uses TRBV18 and TRBJ1-5; D might be TRBD1 (6 bases). CDR1 KGHSH and CDR2 LQKENI come from the germline V gene. The CDR3 extends over 17 amino acids. Trimming pared 6 bases from V and 3 bases from J, leaving 21 bases between. The chain's CDR3 is CASSPEKGGRDNQPQHF. The CDR3 DNA follows: TGTGCCAGCTCCCCCGAGAAGGGGGGGCGAGACAATCAGCCCCAGCATTTT.

This clone showed up just once. This rearrangement joins TRBV7-9 to TRBJ1-4, with 8 bases identical to TRBD1. CDR1 is SEHNR and CDR2 is FQNEAQ in the germline V gene (reference sequence). The J segment lost 5 bases and the V segment lost 3 bases, leaving 2 bases of the junction unmatched. This CDR3 contains 14 residues. The CDR3: CASSLRQGNEKLFF. DNA for the CDR3: TGTGCCAGCAGCTTGCGACAGGGGAATGAAAAACTGTTTTTT.

This clone was found a few times. The gene calls are TRBV7-9 and TRBJ1-1; D gene ambiguous. The ends were cut back, 2 bases at V and 1 base at J, with 5 bases in the middle. This CDR3 contains 13 residues. CDR1 SEHNR and CDR2 FQNEAQ come from the germline V gene (reference sequence). The CDR3 sequence is CASSLRENTEAFF. In nucleotides, the CDR3 is TGTGCCAGCAGCTTACGCGAGAACACTGAAGCTTTCTTT.

V gene TRBV5-4 combines with J gene TRBJ2-2; 8 nucleotides align to TRBD1. Germline CDR1 and CDR2: SGHNT and YYREEE (reference sequence). This CDR3 comprises 15 residues. Trimming at V came to 4 bases and at J to 3 bases, leaving 5 bases not matched to a gene. CDR3 residues: CASSPGQVYTGELFF. The CDR3 coding sequence is TGTGCCAGCAGCCCGGGACAGGTCTACACCGGGGAGCTGTTTTTT.

This clone occurred many times. The chain combines TRBV18 with TRBJ1-5, with TRBD1 as a possible D gene (5 bases). This CDR3 is built from 14 residues. CDR1 is KGHSH, CDR2 LQKENI, per germline. V lost 2 bases, J lost 4 bases, and 9 bases lay in between. The CDR3 loop is CASSPSRQNQPQHF. CDR3 bases: TGTGCCAGCTCACCATCGCGACAGAATCAGCCCCAGCATTTT. The variable domain in full, completed from reference TRBV18 and TRBJ1-5, reads NAGVMQNPRHLVRRRGQEARLRCSPMKGHSHVYWYRQLPEEGLKFMVYLQKENIIDESGMPKERFSAEFPKEGPSILRIQQVVRGDSAAYFCASSPSRQNQPQHFGDGTRLSIL.

In DNA form, the CDR3 reads TGTGCCAGTAGTACAACCGGGACTTCATACAATGAGCAGTTCTTC. This translates into CASSTTGTSYNEQFF. V gene TRBV19 combines with J gene TRBJ2-1; D perhaps matches TRBD2 (6 bases). With 4 bases removed from V and 4 bases from J, the gap between germline ends came to 14 bases. This CDR3 region has 15 residues. Germline assignment: CDR1 LNHDA and CDR2 SQIVND (reference sequence).

This clone was found a few times. The DNA is omitted, as the CDR3 cannot be located on it reliably, and the CDR3 follows TCRdb's listing. The chain links TRBV28 to TRBJ2-2; the table's D gene call, TRBD2, was not cross checked with the DNA. Germline CDR1 reads MDHEN; CDR2 reads SYDVKM. The CDR3 length is 23 residues, termini included. CDR3 protein: CASTSSGREHRGAVFWRRRELFF.

This chain joins TRBV11-2 and TRBJ2-1; perhaps TRBD2 as D (6 bases). The CDR3 has 19 amino acids. Germline V CDR1 and CDR2: SGHAT, FQNNGV. The V end lost 1 base, the J end lost 0 bases, and 19 bases lay between the germline ends. For the CDR3, the DNA is TGTGCCAGCAGCTTAGTGGGGGGATTCCGAATCAGCTCCTACAATGAGCAGTTCTTC. Protein product: CASSLVGGFRISSYNEQFF.

The gene calls are TRBV25-1 and TRBJ1-2, with D perhaps matching TRBD1 (6 bases). The ends were cut back, 6 bases at V and 0 bases at J, with 14 bases in the middle. The CDR3 covers 15 residues. The germline CDR1 and CDR2 sequences are MGHDK and SYGVNS. The CDR3 DNA reads TGTGCCAGCAGACCCAGGGGCTTAGCTAACTATGGCTACACCTTC. Its translation: CASRPRGLANYGYTF.

CDR3: CASNGPFETEAFF. CDR3 in DNA: TGTGCCAGCAACGGTCCCTTCGAAACTGAAGCTTTCTTT. The chain joins TRBV2 to TRBJ1-1; the D is unclear. This CDR3 contains 13 residues. Germline V gene sequence: CDR1 SNHLY, CDR2 FYNNEI. Trimming pared 7 bases from V and 5 bases from J, leaving 14 bases between.

This clone appeared once. The chain is built from TRBV18 and TRBJ1-3; D remains ambiguous. The CDR3 length is 15 residues. Germline V gene data show CDR1 as KGHSH and CDR2 as LQKENI. The V gene lost 5 bases and the J gene lost 1 base, with 12 bases spanning the gap. In DNA form, the CDR3 reads TGTGCCAGCTCAATTGCCTCGGGTTCTGGAAACACCATATATTTT. This codes for CASSIASGSGNTIYF.

The rearrangement uses TRBV7-9 and TRBJ2-3; 7 nucleotides align to TRBD2. The CDR3 covers 16 residues. Germline-derived CDR1 and CDR2 are SEHNR and FQNEAQ (reference sequence). The V gene end was trimmed by 4 bases and the J gene end by 5 bases; junction bases not matched to a gene: 12. The CDR3 sequence is CASSSHGRAGGDTQYF. The CDR3 nucleotides are TGTGCCAGCAGCTCGCATGGGAGGGCCGGAGGAGATACGCAGTATTTT.

This clone was picked up a small number of times. V is TRBV7-2 and J is TRBJ2-2, with unresolved D. Germline-derived CDR1 and CDR2 are SGHTA and FQGNSA. V was clipped by 4 bases and J by 0 bases, with 9 bases between them. The CDR3 length is 15 residues. CDR3 loop: CASSSPTANTGELFF. DNA of the CDR3: TGTGCCAGCAGCTCCCCAACAGCGAACACCGGGGAGCTGTTTTTT. The entire variable domain, with the rest obtained from reference TRBV7-2 and TRBJ2-2, is as follows: GAGVSQSPSNKVTEKGKDVELRCDPISGHTALYWYRQSLGQGLEFLIYFQGNSAPDKSGLPSDRFSAERTGGSVSTLTIQRTQQEDSAVYLCASSSPTANTGELFFGEGSRLTVL.

V usage is TRBV30 and J usage is TRBJ1-3; 10 bases agree with TRBD1. The CDR3 loop spans 13 amino acids. Per germline, CDR1 GTSNPN and CDR2 SVGIG (reference sequence). Trimming removed 5 bases from V and 8 bases from J; junction bases left unmatched: 6. The DNA for the CDR3 is TGTGCCTGGGCCCGGGACAGGGGTTACACCATATATTTT. Its translation is CAWARDRGYTIYF.

The V and J genes are TRBV6-4 and TRBJ2-3, with TRBD2 as a possible D gene (7 bases). Trimming removed 6 bases at V and 5 bases at J, with 12 bases between. The germline CDR1 and CDR2 sequences are MRHNA and SNTAGT. The CDR3 is 13 residues long. CDR3 nucleotide sequence: TGTGCCAGCAGGGACAGCGGGGTAGATACGCAGTATTTT. It is translated as CASRDSGVDTQYF.

The chain is built from TRBV19 and TRBJ2-1, with a weak D call TRBD2 (5 bases). CDR3 size: 15 residues. Trimming took 7 bases from V and 10 from J, leaving 23 bases between them. Germline V lookup: CDR1 LNHDA, CDR2 SQIVND (reference sequence). The CDR3 coding sequence is TGTGCCAGTAACGGACCCATCGGACGGAGGCAGGAGCAGTTCTTC. Protein: CASNGPIGRRQEQFF.

A few counts support this clone. This rearrangement joins TRBV4-2 to TRBJ2-1; D possibly corresponds to TRBD1 (6 bases). The CDR3 consists of 15 residues. The germline V and J ends were trimmed by 4 bases and 8 bases, with 18 bases remaining between them. Germline CDR1 and CDR2: LGHNA and YNFKEQ. The CDR3 sequence: CASSPLGQQEDEQFF. In nucleotides, the CDR3 is TGTGCCAGCAGCCCCCTAGGACAGCAGGAGGATGAGCAGTTCTTC.